These T cell receptor beta chains were read from a single sample in a study of blood T cell repertoires in COVID-19. Measured with immunoSEQ multiplex PCR; TCRdb has only the in-frame clones, and not every one. Here the sample spans over 200,000 clones, about 86% being singletons. The sequenced material came from peripheral blood. All receptors derive from a man aged 45 to 65 with active or convalescent COVID-19. CDR3s include the opening cysteine and the closing phenylalanine or tryptophan. Fields, in order: V gene, CDR3 protein.

v_call: TRBV9; cdr3_aa: CASSVGTEREGLFF
v_call: TRBV19; cdr3_aa: CASSPRTGGETQYF
v_call: TRBV4-1; cdr3_aa: CASSHSRARTGNTEAFF
v_call: TRBV4-2; cdr3_aa: CASSQSTPRSYNSPLHF
v_call: TRBV19; cdr3_aa: CATKPRDRGDTEAFF
v_call: TRBV5-1; cdr3_aa: CASSLTGNYNSPLHF
v_call: TRBV19; cdr3_aa: CASSDRRGKGDTQYF
v_call: TRBV5-1; cdr3_aa: CASSLGTLTGDRYGYTF
v_call: TRBV2; cdr3_aa: CASSETPAGLSTEAFF
v_call: TRBV9; cdr3_aa: CASSVTGDNSPLHF
v_call: TRBV25-1; cdr3_aa: CASSDSGGSHEQFF
v_call: TRBV12-3/TRBV12-4; cdr3_aa: CASSLQGAREAFF
v_call: TRBV11-3; cdr3_aa: CASSFSGGPNNEQFF
v_call: TRBV24-1; cdr3_aa: CATNQGDSLNTIYF
v_call: TRBV5-6; cdr3_aa: CASSPLGQGIPFF
v_call: TRBV7-9; cdr3_aa: CASSTPGTSGYNEQFF
v_call: TRBV6-6; cdr3_aa: CASSYQADLLHF
v_call: TRBV5-1; cdr3_aa: CASSSGSGNTIYF
v_call: TRBV5-6; cdr3_aa: CASSFGRSNQPQHF
v_call: TRBV4-2; cdr3_aa: CASSHLNVGGADTQYF
v_call: TRBV12-2; cdr3_aa: CASRLEPILGPKYGYTF
v_call: TRBV7-2; cdr3_aa: CASSSRPGQSYYNEQFF
v_call: TRBV3-1/TRBV3-2; cdr3_aa: CASSQDGQPFNEQFF
v_call: TRBV2; cdr3_aa: CASSRAGLPSSRDGYTF
v_call: TRBV25-1; cdr3_aa: CASSEFSEAFF
v_call: TRBV5-1; cdr3_aa: CASTPRMGGYNEQFF
v_call: TRBV3-1/TRBV3-2; cdr3_aa: CASSPGQGNRFYGYTF
v_call: TRBV24-1; cdr3_aa: CATSDGQFTYNEQFF
v_call: TRBV6-1; cdr3_aa: CASSEGAGGVSQPQHF
v_call: TRBV19; cdr3_aa: CASSPGTGNTGELFF
v_call: TRBV5-4; cdr3_aa: CASSLDLAEYNEQFF
v_call: TRBV6-2/TRBV6-3; cdr3_aa: CASSYGQDSSYEQYF
v_call: TRBV6-5; cdr3_aa: CASNGQGGEQYF
v_call: TRBV5-1; cdr3_aa: CASSRQPATASYMNTEAFF
v_call: TRBV6-5; cdr3_aa: CASSYGHRNEQYF
v_call: TRBV19; cdr3_aa: CASSPGQGGSYTF
v_call: TRBV18; cdr3_aa: CASSPQPPTVMNTEAFF
v_call: TRBV19; cdr3_aa: CASSPFSGTRIYEQYF
v_call: TRBV5-1; cdr3_aa: CASSEWTGGDYGYTF
v_call: TRBV11-3; cdr3_aa: CASSCPLPGNTIYF
v_call: TRBV9; cdr3_aa: CASSVGPEETQYF
v_call: TRBV10-3; cdr3_aa: CAIRGQGTNYGYTF
v_call: TRBV27; cdr3_aa: CASSPRTGSNSPLHF
v_call: TRBV29-1; cdr3_aa: CSVETGGGTEAFF
v_call: TRBV5-4; cdr3_aa: CASSLRGGSSYEQYF
v_call: TRBV5-4; cdr3_aa: CASSLGDRGRNTIYF
v_call: TRBV7-2; cdr3_aa: CASSLARGLGTEAFF